This entry describes one T cell receptor (beta chain). Its antigen is not known. Sequencing was performed with immunoSEQ multiplex PCR; in TCRdb, only in-frame clones are kept and a portion is missing. This sample carries around 120,000 clones, approximately 90% of them seen once, and the ten largest clones take 7.5% to 9.5%. These data are taken from a study of T cell responses to AZD1222 COVID-19 vaccine. Overall study: Samples with a second dose at about 4 or about 12 weeks were pooled together.

In germline, CDR1 is KGHSH, CDR2 LQKENI. This CDR3 region has 12 residues. The ends were cut back, 5 bases at V and 8 bases at J, with 10 bases in the middle. General study points: Vaccination with two AZD1222 doses was followed by a rise in Spike-specific TCR breadth and depth. Reportedly, nearly half of unique spike TCRs recognized epitopes outside B.1.351/B.1.1.7 mutations.

Sequenced here: peripheral blood, sampled on day 0 of AZD1222 vaccination. This chain connects TRBV18 to TRBJ2-1; a weak D match, TRBD2 (6 bases). The sequence was obtained from an adult in good health. This CDR3 reads CASSSAGYEQFF. The CDR3 region has the DNA TGTGCCAGCTCATCCGCGGGGTATGAGCAGTTCTTC.